The text below deals with one TCR beta chain. This sample stems from a study of blood T cell repertoires in COVID-19. V was trimmed by 4 bases and J by 0 bases, leaving 10 bases between them. The CDR3 consists of 14 residues. The V gene's germline CDR1 is KGHSH and CDR2 LQKENI. Assay used: immunoSEQ multiplex PCR; TCRdb lists only in-frame clones, some missing. Here the sample spans 120,000 or so clones, 88% being singletons. The source material was peripheral blood. This sequence originates from a woman in her forties or fifties with acute or convalescent COVID-19. The rearrangement links TRBV18 to TRBJ2-7, with a possible D match to TRBD2 (5 bases). The DNA of the CDR3 is TGTGCCAGCTCACGCCGGGATACCTCCTACGAGCAGTACTTC. This translates into CASSRRDTSYEQYF.